These 26 T cell receptor beta chains were all obtained from the same sample, sequenced in a study of blood T cell repertoires in COVID-19. Sequencing used immunoSEQ multiplex PCR; TCRdb keeps in-frame clones, though not all of them. The table includes about 74,000 clones, roughly 90% detected once. Sequencing used peripheral blood. These receptors originate from an older man with active or convalescent COVID-19.

The chain couples TRBV30 to TRBJ2-1, with D hard to call. Trimming took 0 bases from V and 7 from J, leaving 7 bases between them. CDR1 and CDR2 from the germline V gene are GTSNPN and SVGIG (reference sequence). This CDR3 is built from 12 residues. CDR3 nucleotide sequence: TGTGCCTGGAGTGTACACGGGAATGAGCAGTTCTTC. Encoded protein: CAWSVHGNEQFF.

J is TRBJ1-2 and V is TRBV28; 7 positions match TRBD1. This CDR3 region has 14 residues. Trimming at V came to 5 bases and at J to 4 bases, leaving 7 bases not matched to a gene. Germline CDR1 and CDR2: MDHEN and SYDVKM. The CDR3 sequence is CASSRDSIPYGYTF. The DNA of the CDR3 is TGTGCCAGCAGTCGGGACAGTATTCCCTATGGCTACACCTTC.

In DNA, the CDR3 is TGCGCCAGCATGAGCGACGGCCCCTATGGCTACACCTTC. This translates into CASMSDGPYGYTF. This chain joins TRBV10-2 and TRBJ1-2; D call uncertain. Trimming took off 7 bases at V and 4 bases at J, with 13 bases between the two ends. The germline CDR1 and CDR2 sequences are WSHSY and SAAADI. This CDR3 is 13 amino acids long.

The genes are TRBV29-1 and TRBJ2-7; 8 bases line up with TRBD1. CDR1 and CDR2 from the germline V gene are SQVTM and ANQGSEA. V gave up 4 bases and J gave up 7 bases; unmatched junction bases: 9. CDR3 length equals 13 residues. For the CDR3, the DNA is TGCAGCGTTGCTACAGGGGGGAACGGTGAGCAGTACTTC. Its translation: CSVATGGNGEQYF.

The rearrangement joins TRBV7-6 to TRBJ1-6; D not certain. CDR3 length: 15 residues. The V end was cut by 0 bases, the J end by 10 bases, with 13 bases between. Germline lookup yields CDR1 SGHVS and CDR2 FNYEAQ. The CDR3 sequence: CASSLATPTGSPLHF. The CDR3 bases are TGTGCCAGCAGCTTAGCGACTCCCACGGGGTCACCCCTCCACTTT.

V is TRBV11-2 and J is TRBJ2-3; 7 bases are a match to TRBD2. The CDR3 contains 14 residues. The trim removed 1 base at V and 2 bases at J, leaving 0 bases unmatched. CDR1 and CDR2 (germline): SGHAT, FQNNGV. Written as DNA, the CDR3 is TGTGCCAGCAGCTTAGGGGACTACACAGATACGCAGTATTTT. Translation gives CASSLGDYTDTQYF.

This chain uses TRBV18 with TRBJ1-2, with D possibly matching TRBD1 (5 bases). Germline lookup yields CDR1 KGHSH and CDR2 LQKENI. Trimming took off 3 bases at V and 2 bases at J, with 10 bases between the two ends. The CDR3 extends over 14 amino acids. CDR3 amino acids: CASSPQTENYGYTF. CDR3 coding DNA: TGTGCCAGCTCACCGCAGACAGAAAACTATGGCTACACCTTC. The full variable domain, in which reference TRBV18 and TRBJ1-2 provide the parts outside the CDR3, is NAGVMQNPRHLVRRRGQEARLRCSPMKGHSHVYWYRQLPEEGLKFMVYLQKENIIDESGMPKERFSAEFPKEGPSILRIQQVVRGDSAAYFCASSPQTENYGYTFGSGTRLTVV.

This chain links TRBV6-6 with TRBJ2-7; possible D gene TRBD2, 5 bases. Trimming took 5 bases from V and 1 from J, leaving 18 bases between them. The CDR3 sequence is 16 residues long. Germline lookup yields CDR1 MNHNY and CDR2 SVGAGI (reference sequence). The CDR3 DNA reads TGTGCCAGCAGTACCCCTTCAGGCGGGTGGTCCTACGAGCAGTACTTC. Translation gives CASSTPSGGWSYEQYF.

The chain uses TRBV27 and TRBJ2-5; 7 nucleotides align to TRBD1. Germline CDR1 is MNHEY and CDR2 is SMNVEV (reference sequence). The CDR3 has 13 amino acids. V trimming: 4 bases; J trimming: 5 bases; junction bases outside the gene matches: 4. This chain's CDR3 is CASSYRGRETQYF. CDR3 DNA: TGTGCCAGCAGTTACAGGGGAAGGGAGACCCAGTACTTC.

The chain combines TRBV4-2 with TRBJ2-7; 7 bases align to TRBD1. CDR1 and CDR2 (germline): LGHNA, YNFKEQ. The CDR3 contains 17 residues. Trimming cost V 0 bases and J 2 bases; bases outside gene matches: 10. CDR3 sequence (DNA): TGTGCCAGCAGCCAAGATATCCGGGACAGAGTCGCCTACGAGCAGTACTTC. As protein: CASSQDIRDRVAYEQYF.

The V gene is TRBV11-2, the J gene TRBJ1-1; tentatively, D is TRBD1 (6 bases). This CDR3 is 18 amino acids long. Germline CDR1 SGHAT, CDR2 FQNNGV. Deletions cut 5 bases from V and 5 bases from J, with 27 bases between. For the CDR3, the DNA is TGTGCCAGCAGCAAAAGGGAAGGGGGTTGGGAATTGTGGACTGAAGCTTTCTTT. This codes for CASSKREGGWELWTEAFF.

This chain uses TRBV2 with TRBJ2-7; unclear D gene. The germline V and J ends were trimmed by 4 bases and 6 bases, with 7 bases remaining between them. The CDR3 loop spans 11 amino acids. The germline gives CDR1 SNHLY, CDR2 FYNNEI. CDR3 nucleotides: TGTGCCAGCAGTGCTAACAGCGAGCAGTACTTC. Protein product: CASSANSEQYF.

The V and J genes are TRBV6-5 and TRBJ1-1; no reliable D call. Trimming removed 6 bases from V and 3 bases from J, with 14 bases in between. CDR3 size: 14 residues. Germline CDR1 MNHEY, CDR2 SVGAGI. The DNA of the CDR3 is TGTGCCAGCAGCGGTAGGAGGGCAGACACTGAAGCTTTCTTT. Translating gives CASSGRRADTEAFF.

The chain recombines TRBV4-1 with TRBJ2-1; weak D call: TRBD2 (5 bases). Between the trimmed V and J ends, which lost 1 base and 0 bases, there was a span of 13 bases. This CDR3 has 17 residues. Germline loops: CDR1 MGHRA, CDR2 YSYEKL. CDR3: CASSQGGQAGSYNEQFF. The CDR3 bases are TGCGCCAGCAGCCAAGGAGGGCAGGCCGGCTCCTACAATGAGCAGTTCTTC.

V is TRBV28 and J is TRBJ2-7; D remains unclear. Germline loops: CDR1 MDHEN, CDR2 SYDVKM. V was pared by 8 bases and J by 5 bases, with 16 bases between. CDR3 length equals 13 residues. CDR3 sequence (DNA): TGTGCCAGCGAGGTCCCTACGACCGACGAGCAGTACTTC. Translation gives CASEVPTTDEQYF. Based on the CDR3 plus reference TRBV28 and TRBJ2-7, the full variable domain is DVKVTQSSRYLVKRTGEKVFLECVQDMDHENMFWYRQDPGLGLRLIYFSYDVKMKEKGDIPEGYSVSREKKERFSLILESASTNQTSMYLCASEVPTTDEQYFGPGTRLTVT.

The V and J genes are TRBV6-5 and TRBJ1-5; TRBD1 might be the D (6 bases). The germline gives CDR1 MNHEY, CDR2 SVGAGI. V was cut by 6 bases and J by 0 bases, with 9 bases left in between. The CDR3 has 14 amino acids. CDR3 bases: TGTGCCAGCAGAGGACAGAATAGCAATCAGCCCCAGCATTTT. This sequence encodes CASRGQNSNQPQHF.

The V gene is TRBV5-1, the J gene TRBJ1-4; D is possibly TRBD1 (6 bases). Trimming stripped 4 bases from V and 3 bases from J, with 10 bases between. Germline values: CDR1 SGHRS, CDR2 YFSETQ. The CDR3 spans 14 residues. The DNA for the CDR3 is TGCGCCAGCAGCATCCGACAGGCTAATGAAAAACTGTTTTTT. This encodes CASSIRQANEKLFF. The whole variable domain, remainder taken from reference TRBV5-1 and TRBJ1-4, is KAGVTQTPRYLIKTRGQQVTLSCSPISGHRSVSWYQQTPGQGLQFLFEYFSETQRNKGNFPGRFSGRQFSNSRSEMNVSTLELGDSALYLCASSIRQANEKLFFGSGTQLSVL.

The V gene is TRBV7-9, the J gene TRBJ1-6; 9 nucleotides agree with TRBD1. Germline CDR1 reads SEHNR; CDR2 reads FQNEAQ (reference sequence). V gave up 4 bases and J gave up 6 bases; unmatched junction bases: 4. The CDR3 is 15 amino acids. The CDR3 nucleotides are TGTGCCAGCAGCTCGGAGGGACAGGGTAATTCACCCCTCCACTTT. Translated, it gives CASSSEGQGNSPLHF.

This sequence joins TRBV2 and TRBJ2-5; the D is unclear. This CDR3 has 12 amino acids. Trimming took off 5 bases at V and 5 bases at J, with 9 bases between the two ends. Germline-derived CDR1 and CDR2 are SNHLY and FYNNEI. CDR3 in amino acids: CASSYREETQYF. The CDR3 DNA sequence: TGTGCCAGCAGTTACCGAGAGGAGACCCAGTACTTC.

This clone was counted once. The genes are TRBV24-1 and TRBJ2-7, with TRBD2 identical over 8 bases. This CDR3 is 14 amino acids long. Germline trimming cut 5 bases from V and 3 bases from J; bases unmatched to any gene: 5. Per germline, CDR1 KGHDR and CDR2 SFDVKD. The CDR3 DNA is TGTGCCACCAGTGCGGGGGGGACGTACTACGAGCAGTACTTC. Encoded protein: CATSAGGTYYEQYF.

This clone was seen just once. The gene calls are TRBV25-1 and TRBJ1-1; D ambiguous. This CDR3 has 14 residues. Looked up from germline, CDR1 is MGHDK and CDR2 is SYGVNS. V shed 4 bases and J shed 0 bases, with 9 bases lying between them. CDR3 sequence reads: CASSVFGLNTEAFF. CDR3 nucleotide sequence: TGTGCCAGCAGTGTTTTCGGTTTGAACACTGAAGCTTTCTTT.

This chain joins TRBV27 and TRBJ2-5; D perhaps matches TRBD1 (5 bases). CDR1 is MNHEY, CDR2 SMNVEV, per germline (reference sequence). This CDR3 spans 15 amino acids. Trimming stripped 3 bases from V and 5 bases from J, with 16 bases between. Here the CDR3 DNA reads TGTGCCAGCAGTTTGAACAGGCGGATTATGGAGACCCAGTACTTC. It is translated as CASSLNRRIMETQYF.

V is TRBV6-5 and J is TRBJ1-2; the D gene is possibly TRBD1 (6 bases). V dropped 7 bases and J dropped 2 bases, with 11 bases sitting between them. The V gene's germline CDR1 is MNHEY and CDR2 SVGAGI. CDR3 length equals 13 residues. This chain's CDR3 is CASKGQVNYGYTF. CDR3 in DNA: TGTGCCAGCAAGGGACAAGTAAACTATGGCTACACCTTC.

The sample holds a few counts of this clone. This sequence joins TRBV6-1 and TRBJ2-2; D call uncertain. The length of the CDR3 is 13 residues. Germline-derived CDR1 and CDR2 are MNHNS and SASEGT. Trimming cost V 7 bases and J 1 base, with 7 bases left between them. This CDR3 is CASKVGNTGELFF. The DNA for the CDR3 is TGTGCCAGCAAAGTCGGGAACACCGGGGAGCTGTTTTTT.

A few counts support this clone. V is TRBV5-1 and J is TRBJ1-2, with 7 bases that match TRBD1. The junction had 6 bases not matched to a gene; V was cut back by 3 bases and J by 4 bases. Germline V CDR1 and CDR2: SGHRS, YFSETQ. The CDR3 totals 14 residues. The DNA of the CDR3 is TGCGCCAGCAGCTCGGGACAGCAACTCTATGGCTACACCTTC. This encodes CASSSGQQLYGYTF.

The chain carries TRBV3-1 (or the pseudogene TRBV3-2) and TRBJ1-1; unclear D gene. V lost 0 bases and J 7 bases, leaving 12 bases between the germline ends. The CDR3 totals 14 residues. From germline, CDR1 is LGHDT and CDR2 YNNKEL (reference sequence). As DNA, the CDR3 is TGTGCCAGCAGCCAAGACACCATCGGAGGTGAAGCTTTCTTT. This encodes CASSQDTIGGEAFF.